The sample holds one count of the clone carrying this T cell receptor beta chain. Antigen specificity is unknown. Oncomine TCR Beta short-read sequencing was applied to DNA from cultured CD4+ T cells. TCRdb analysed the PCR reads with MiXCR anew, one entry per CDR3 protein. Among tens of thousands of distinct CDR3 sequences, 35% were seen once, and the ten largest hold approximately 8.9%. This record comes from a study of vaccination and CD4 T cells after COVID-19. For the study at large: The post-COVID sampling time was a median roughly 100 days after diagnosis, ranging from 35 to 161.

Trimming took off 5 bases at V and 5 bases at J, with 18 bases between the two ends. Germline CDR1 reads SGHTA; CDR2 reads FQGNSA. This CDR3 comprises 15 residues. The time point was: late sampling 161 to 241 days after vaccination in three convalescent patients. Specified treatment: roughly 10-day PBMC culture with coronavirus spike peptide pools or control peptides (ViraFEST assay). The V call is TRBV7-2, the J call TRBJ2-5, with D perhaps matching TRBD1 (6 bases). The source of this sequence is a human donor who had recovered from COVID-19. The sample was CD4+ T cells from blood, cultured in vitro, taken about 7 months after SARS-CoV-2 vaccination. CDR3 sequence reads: CASSQQGPVDETQYF. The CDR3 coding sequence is TGTGCCAGCAGCCAACAGGGACCAGTTGACGAGACCCAGTACTTC.